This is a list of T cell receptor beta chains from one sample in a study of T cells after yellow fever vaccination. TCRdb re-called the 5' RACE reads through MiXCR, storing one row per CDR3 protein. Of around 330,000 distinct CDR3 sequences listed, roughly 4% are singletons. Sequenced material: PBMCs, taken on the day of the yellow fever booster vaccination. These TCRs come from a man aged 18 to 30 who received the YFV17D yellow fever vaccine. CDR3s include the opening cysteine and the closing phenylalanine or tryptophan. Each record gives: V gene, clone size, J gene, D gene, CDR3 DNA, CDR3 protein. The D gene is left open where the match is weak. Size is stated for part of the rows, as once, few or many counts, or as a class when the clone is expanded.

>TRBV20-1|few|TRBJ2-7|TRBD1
TGCAGTGCTAGACCGGGACAGGGGCTGTACGAGCAGTACTTC
CSARPGQGLYEQYF
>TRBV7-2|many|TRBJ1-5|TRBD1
TGTGCCAGCAGCTTTGGGACAGGGTATCAGCCCCAGCATTTT
CASSFGTGYQPQHF
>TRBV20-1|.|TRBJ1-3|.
TGCAGTGCTCGTGGGACCGCGGAAGGAAACACCATATATTTT
CSARGTAEGNTIYF
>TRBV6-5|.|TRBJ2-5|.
TGTGCCAGCAGTCGAGGACAGACTATAGAGACCCAGTACTTC
CASSRGQTIETQYF
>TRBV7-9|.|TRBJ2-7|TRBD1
TGTGCCAGCAGCTTAGGGACAGGGGAGACCTACGAGCAGTACTTC
CASSLGTGETYEQYF
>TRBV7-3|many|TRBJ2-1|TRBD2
TGTGCCAGCAGCAAACTAGCGGGGGCTTACAATGAGCAGTTCTTC
CASSKLAGAYNEQFF
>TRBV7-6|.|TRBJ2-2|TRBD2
TGTGCCAGCAGCTCCCGGTGGGGGGGATTCGGCACCGGGGAGCTGTTTTTT
CASSSRWGGFGTGELFF
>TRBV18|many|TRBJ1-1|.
TGTGCCAGCTCATCAGGGCCTATATCTGGCCCTGAAGCTTTCTTT
CASSSGPISGPEAFF
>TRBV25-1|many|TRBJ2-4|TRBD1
TGTGCCAGCAGTGAACTCGACAGGGCCGGGGCCAAAAACATTCAGTACTTC
CASSELDRAGAKNIQYF
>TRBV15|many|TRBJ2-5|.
TGTGCCACCAGCAGAGAGGGAGGGGGTTGGGAGACCCAGTACTTC
CATSREGGGWETQYF
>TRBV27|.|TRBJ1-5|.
TGTGCCAGCAGTTTAGCACAGGGCCTTGGTCAGCCCCAGCATTTT
CASSLAQGLGQPQHF
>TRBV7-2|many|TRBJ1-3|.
TGTGCCAGCAGCTTAGGGGGCTCAGGGGTTCTCGGAAACACCATATATTTT
CASSLGGSGVLGNTIYF
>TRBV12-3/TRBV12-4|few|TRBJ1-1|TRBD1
TGTGCCAGCAGTTTAGGGACAGGGGTGATGAACACTGAAGCTTTCTTT
CASSLGTGVMNTEAFF
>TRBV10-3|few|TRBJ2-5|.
TGTGCCATCAGTGATCGTGAAGAGACCCAGTACTTC
CAISDREETQYF
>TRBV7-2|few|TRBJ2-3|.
TGTGCCAGCAGCTTAACCCCCACTATCCCGGGCACGCAGTATTTT
CASSLTPTIPGTQYF
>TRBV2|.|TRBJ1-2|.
TGTGCCAGCAGTGACGCTACCGAGATTCACTATGGCTACACCTTC
CASSDATEIHYGYTF
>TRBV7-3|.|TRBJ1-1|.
TGTGCCAGCAGCTCTCCCCCCTTCGCTGAAGCTTTCTTT
CASSSPPFAEAFF
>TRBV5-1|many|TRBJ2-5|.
TGCGCCAGCAGCTTGGTGACGGAAGAGACCCAGTACTTC
CASSLVTEETQYF
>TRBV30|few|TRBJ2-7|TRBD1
TGTGCCTGGAGTGTACAGGGGATTTACGAGCAGTACTTC
CAWSVQGIYEQYF
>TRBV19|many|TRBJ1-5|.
TGTGCCAGTAGTATGGGGTTCAATCAGCCCCAGCATTTT
CASSMGFNQPQHF
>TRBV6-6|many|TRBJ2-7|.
TGTGCCAGCAGGGCCCCCGATTTCTCCTACGAGCAGTACTTC
CASRAPDFSYEQYF
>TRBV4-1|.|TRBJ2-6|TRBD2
TGCGCCAGCAGCCTCACGCGGGGGGACTGGGCCAACGTCCTGACTTTC
CASSLTRGDWANVLTF
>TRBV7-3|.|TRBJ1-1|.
TGTGCCAGTCGGCCCCTACCGGAAGCTTTCTTT
CASRPLPEAFF
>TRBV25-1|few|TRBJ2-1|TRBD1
TGTGCCAGCAGTGGTTCCGGGACAGCCTTAGAGGAGCAGTTCTTC
CASSGSGTALEEQFF
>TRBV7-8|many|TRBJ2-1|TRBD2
TGTGCCAGCAGCTTCTACGGGCGGGGGAATGAGCAGTTCTTC
CASSFYGRGNEQFF
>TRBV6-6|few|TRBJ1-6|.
TGTGCCAGCAGCCGGCCCGGGCAGCGCCCATATAATTCACCCCTCCACTTT
CASSRPGQRPYNSPLHF
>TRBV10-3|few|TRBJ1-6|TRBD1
TGTGCCATCAGTGCTGAAACAGGGGGCGATTCACCCCTCCACTTT
CAISAETGGDSPLHF
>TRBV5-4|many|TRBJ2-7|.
TGTGCCAGCAGCACTCCCCGGGGGGCCAGCTACGAGCAGTACTTC
CASSTPRGASYEQYF
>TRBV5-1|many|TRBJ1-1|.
TGCGCCAGCAGCTTGTCGGCGGAGAACACTGAAGCTTTCTTT
CASSLSAENTEAFF
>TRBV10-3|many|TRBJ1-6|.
TGTGCCATCAGTGGCTCTATTAATTCACCCCTCCACTTT
CAISGSINSPLHF
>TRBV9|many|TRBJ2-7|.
TGTGCCAGCAGCGTAGGGGGTGACAGACTCCTCGAGCAGTACTTC
CASSVGGDRLLEQYF
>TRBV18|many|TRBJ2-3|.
TGTGCCAGCTCACCACTAGCGGCTACAGATACGCAGTATTTT
CASSPLAATDTQYF
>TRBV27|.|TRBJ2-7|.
TGTGCCAGCAGTTTATCTGGCGGGGCAGCCTACGAGCAGTACTTC
CASSLSGGAAYEQYF
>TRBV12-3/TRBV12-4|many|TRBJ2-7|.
TGTGCCAGCAGTTCCCTTGGACAGTACGAGCAGTACTTC
CASSSLGQYEQYF
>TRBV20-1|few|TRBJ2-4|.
TGCAGTGCTAGAGAGCGGGGAACGACTAAAAACATTCAGTACTTC
CSARERGTTKNIQYF
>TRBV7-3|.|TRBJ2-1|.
TGTGCCAGCAGCCCAAACCCCGGCGGGGCGGTTTACAATGAGCAGTTCTTC
CASSPNPGGAVYNEQFF
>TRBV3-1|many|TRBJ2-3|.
TGTGCCAGCAGCCAGTCGCGAGCAGATACGCAGTATTTT
CASSQSRADTQYF
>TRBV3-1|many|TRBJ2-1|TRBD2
TGTGCCAGCAGCGAGCGGGGACTAGCCTACAATGAGCAGTTCTTC
CASSERGLAYNEQFF
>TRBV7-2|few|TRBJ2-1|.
TGTGCCAGCAGCCTACTTGGCGGCGTAGGGGGGGACTACAATGAGCAGTTCTTC
CASSLLGGVGGDYNEQFF